This T cell receptor beta chain was captured in a study of blood T cell repertoires in COVID-19. Study context: COVID-19 samples from acute and convalescent phases originated in the United States, Italy and Spain.

Original handling: Amplification with reference gene primers provided the estimates of nucleated cell counts. Sequencing used immunoSEQ multiplex PCR; TCRdb keeps in-frame clones, though not all of them. The V and J calls and clone size were taken over from that table, and D and trimming were inferred from the DNA. The table includes about 310,000 clones, 89% detected once. CDR1 and CDR2 from the germline V gene are SEHNR and FQNEAQ (reference sequence). V lost 8 bases and J 2 bases, leaving 12 bases between the germline ends. The CDR3 has 13 residues. The study assigned cohorts using participant-reported clinical history. Recovery meant two consecutive negative NP/OP PCR tests, professional clearance, or resolved symptoms.

The chain has TRBV7-9 and TRBJ1-1, with D perhaps matching TRBD1 (5 bases). The clonotype comes from a woman between 40 and 50 years old who had recovered from COVID-19. Sequencing was performed on PBMCs or T cells enriched from blood (not recorded which). The CDR3 loop reads CASGAGGNTEAFF. CDR3 coding DNA: TGTGCCAGCGGAGCGGGGGGAAACACTGAAGCTTTCTTT.